The 27 T cell receptor beta chains reported below all come from one sample, sequenced in a study of post-analysis software for immune sequencing data. Included in the TCR beta cDNA libraries were unique molecular identifiers. TCRdb passed the PCR reads through MiXCR, listing each CDR3 protein once. The sample holds a few hundred thousand distinct CDR3 sequences, roughly a third seen once. The antigens of these receptors remain unknown. The study, taken as a whole, reports: TRBV5-6, TRBV5-1 and TRBV20-1 were among four to six TRBV segments more frequent in patients than controls.

The specimen sequenced was blood. The receptors derive from a girl aged 5-17 years with multiple sclerosis.

This clonotype has at least ten counts. V and J are TRBV20-1 and TRBJ1-2; 10 bases match TRBD1. Germline CDR1 DFQATT, CDR2 SNEGSKA (reference sequence). The ends lost 0 bases at V and 8 bases at J; junction bases unmatched: 9. This CDR3 spans 15 amino acids. For the CDR3, the DNA is TGCAGTGCTAGAGATCCCGGGACAGGGGACGACGGCTACACCTTC. It encodes CSARDPGTGDDGYTF.

With respect to this clonotype: This may arise from a read error, as a much more abundant clone is one base away. In nucleotides, the CDR3 is TGCGCCAGCAGCTCCCTCCGGGACAAAGGCACAGATACGCAGTATTTT. This sequence encodes CASSSLRDKGTDTQYF. This sequence joins TRBV5-1 and TRBJ2-3; maybe TRBD1 (6 bases). Trimming took 3 bases from V and 1 from J, leaving 15 bases between them. There are 16 residues in the CDR3. Germline lookup yields CDR1 SGHRS and CDR2 YFSETQ.

This clonotype was picked up many times. The chain joins TRBV4-1 to TRBJ2-4; D is perhaps TRBD2 (5 bases). V lost 0 bases and J 0 bases, leaving 15 bases between the germline ends. The CDR3 runs 18 residues. The germline V gene encodes CDR1 MGHRA and CDR2 YSYEKL. The CDR3 is CASSQETPGILAKNIQYF. CDR3 sequence (DNA): TGCGCCAGCAGCCAAGAGACCCCGGGGATCCTAGCCAAAAACATTCAGTACTTC.

This clonotype occurred many times. V and J are TRBV6-6 and TRBJ2-7; D might be TRBD1 or TRBD2, each matching 6 bases. CDR3 size: 15 residues. Per germline, CDR1 MNHNY and CDR2 SVGAGI (reference sequence). With 5 bases removed from V and 5 bases from J, the gap between germline ends came to 19 bases. CDR3 in DNA: TGTGCCAGCAGTAAGTTAGCGGCCGGGACAAACGAGCAGTACTTC. It encodes CASSKLAAGTNEQYF.

In regard to this clonotype: A much more abundant neighbour one base away suggests this may be a read error. This chain uses TRBV9 with TRBJ2-3, with TRBD2 matching 7 bases. Germline V CDR1 and CDR2: SGDLS, YYNGEE. The CDR3 is made up of 16 amino acids. The CDR3 protein is CASSTKAGYRTDAQYF. CDR3 bases: TGTGCCAGCAGCACAAAAGCGGGGTACCGCACAGATGCGCAGTATTTT.

This clonotype was detected ten times or more. This chain uses TRBV5-1 with TRBJ1-2; D unresolved. The CDR3 loop spans 15 amino acids. V gave up 4 bases and J gave up 4 bases, with 17 bases separating them. CDR1 and CDR2 from the germline V gene are SGHRS and YFSETQ. The CDR3: CASSGPSGRFYGYTF. CDR3 nucleotides: TGCGCCAGCAGCGGCCCCTCTGGCAGGTTCTATGGCTACACCTTC.

This clonotype came up many times. This chain connects TRBV20-1 to TRBJ2-1; 7 bases agree with TRBD2. With 5 bases clipped from V and 4 bases from J, the junction kept 8 bases outside the gene matches. Germline V gives CDR1 DFQATT, CDR2 SNEGSKA (reference sequence). The CDR3 spans 14 residues. CDR3 sequence: CSAQMGEGYNEQFF. CDR3 nucleotides: TGCAGTGCTCAGATGGGGGAGGGGTACAATGAGCAGTTCTTC.

This clonotype was seen ten or more times. This chain joins TRBV29-1 and TRBJ1-2; a possible D gene is TRBD1 (5 bases). Germline lookup yields CDR1 SQVTM and CDR2 ANQGSEA. Deletions cut 4 bases from V and 2 bases from J, with 11 bases between. The length of the CDR3 is 13 residues. The CDR3 reads CSVVAAGNYGYTF. CDR3 nucleotide sequence: TGCAGCGTTGTAGCGGCAGGGAACTATGGCTACACCTTC.

This clonotype appeared a few times. V usage is TRBV7-2 and J usage is TRBJ1-2; TRBD1 is a possible D gene (5 bases). V was cut by 5 bases and J by 8 bases, with 18 bases left in between. Germline V gene sequence: CDR1 SGHTA, CDR2 FQGNSA. The CDR3 is 14 amino acids. Here the CDR3 reads CASSKKVTAGGYTF. In DNA form, the CDR3 reads TGTGCCAGCAGCAAAAAGGTGACAGCCGGCGGCTACACCTTC.

The chain links TRBV7-9 to TRBJ1-1; D gene uncertain. Germline CDR1 reads SEHNR; CDR2 reads FQNEAQ (reference sequence). This CDR3 has 13 residues. The V and J ends lost 6 bases and 6 bases respectively, with 14 bases between them. The CDR3, as DNA: TGTGCCAGCAGTCGTCTTGAAAGGGCTGAAGCTTTCTTT. Translated, it gives CASSRLERAEAFF.

The V call is TRBV20-1, the J call TRBJ2-5; TRBD2 matches at 8 bases. The J segment lost 4 bases and the V segment lost 3 bases, leaving 7 bases of the junction unmatched. CDR1 and CDR2 from the germline V gene are DFQATT and SNEGSKA (reference sequence). The CDR3 extends over 14 amino acids. CDR3 sequence reads: CSASDREGPETQYF. Here the CDR3 DNA reads TGCAGTGCTAGTGATCGGGAGGGCCCAGAGACCCAGTACTTC.

Concerning this clonotype: This could be a read error, since a much larger clone is one nucleotide away. The chain employs TRBV6-2 or TRBV6-3 and TRBJ1-5; D remains ambiguous. The CDR3 contains 15 residues. Trimming removed 2 bases at V and 0 bases at J, with 8 bases between. Germline CDR1 is MNHEY and CDR2 is SVGEGT. The CDR3 region is CASSYDGNSNQPQHF. As DNA, the CDR3 is TGTGCCAGCAGTTACGACGGGAATAGCAATCAGCCCCAGCATTTT.

In this sample, this clonotype turned up a few times. The rearrangement links TRBV20-1 to TRBJ1-4; 7 bases line up with TRBD1. V lost 6 bases to trimming and J lost 3 bases; unmatched junction nucleotides: 7. Germline-derived CDR1 and CDR2 are DFQATT and SNEGSKA (reference sequence). The CDR3 length is 14 residues. CDR3 nucleotide sequence: TGCAGTGCGATCGACAGGGATGCTAATGAAAAACTGTTTTTT. Protein product: CSAIDRDANEKLFF.

This chain links TRBV3-1 with TRBJ1-3; 7 nucleotides match TRBD1. J was trimmed by 0 bases and V by 8 bases; bases with no gene match: 10. The CDR3 is made up of 16 amino acids. Germline CDR1 LGHDT, CDR2 YNNKEL (reference sequence). DNA for the CDR3: TGTGCCAGCGCCCTCGGAGGGGGCGACTCTGGAAACACCATATATTTT. This gives the protein CASALGGGDSGNTIYF. Using reference TRBV3-1 and TRBJ1-3 for the parts outside the CDR3, the full variable domain is DTAVSQTPKYLVTQMGNDKSIKCEQNLGHDTMYWYKQDSKKFLKIMFSYNNKELIINETVPNRFSPKSPDKAHLNLHINSLELGDSAVYFCASALGGGDSGNTIYFGEGSWLTVV.

Details on this clonotype: A much larger clone lies one base from this, so it may be a read error. The rearrangement links TRBV28 to TRBJ1-2, with TRBD1 identical over 8 bases. Germline loops: CDR1 MDHEN, CDR2 SYDVKM. The length of the CDR3 is 13 residues. CDR3 residues: CASRGQANYGHTF. As DNA, the CDR3 is TGTGCCAGCAGGGGACAGGCAAACTATGGCCACACCTTC.

At least ten counts were recorded for this clonotype. The genes are TRBV4-1 and TRBJ2-5; 10 nucleotides agree with TRBD2. The germline CDR1 and CDR2 sequences are MGHRA and YSYEKL. The CDR3 has 16 residues. V dropped 1 base and J dropped 5; count of bases not matched to a gene: 7. CDR3 DNA sequence: TGCGCCAGCAGCCAAGGGGAACTAGCGGGACGGGAGACCCAGTACTTC. This sequence encodes CASSQGELAGRETQYF.

This clonotype has ten or more counts. CDR3 nucleotide sequence: TGTGCCAGCAGTTTGTTTGAGGGTCGTGAGCAGTACTTC. This encodes CASSLFEGREQYF. The chain couples TRBV12-3 or TRBV12-4 to TRBJ2-5, with D possibly matching TRBD2 (5 bases). The CDR3 spans 13 residues. V was cut by 3 bases and J by 11 bases, with 16 bases left in between.

This clonotype was seen at least ten times. CDR3 in DNA: TGTGCCAGCAGTTTACTTAGCGGGGGTAGCACAGATACGCAGTATTTT. Amino acid sequence: CASSLLSGGSTDTQYF. The V call is TRBV28, the J call TRBJ2-3, with 9 bases fitting TRBD2. From germline, CDR1 is MDHEN and CDR2 SYDVKM. This CDR3 region has 16 residues. After removal of 2 bases from V and 0 bases from J, the junction contained 3 bases not matched to a gene.

There are many counts of this clonotype. The gene calls are TRBV6-1 and TRBJ2-1, with a possible D match to TRBD2 (5 bases). The length of the CDR3 is 16 residues. V gave up 3 bases and J gave up 2 bases, with 14 bases separating them. Germline CDR1 is MNHNS and CDR2 is SASEGT. CDR3 residues: CASSDFRPGTYNEQFF. CDR3 nucleotides: TGTGCCAGCAGTGACTTCAGGCCCGGGACCTACAATGAGCAGTTCTTC.

There are a few counts of this clonotype. The V gene is TRBV6-5, the J gene TRBJ2-1, with TRBD1 as a possible D gene (7 bases). With 5 bases removed from V and 8 bases from J, the gap between germline ends came to 19 bases. Looked up from germline, CDR1 is MNHEY and CDR2 is SVGAGI. This CDR3 is 15 amino acids long. The CDR3 region is CASSQGGIHGDEQFF. CDR3 coding DNA: TGTGCCAGCAGTCAGGGGGGCATCCACGGGGATGAGCAGTTCTTC.

V is TRBV20-1 and J is TRBJ2-5, with 10 bases fitting TRBD2. CDR1 and CDR2 from the germline V gene are DFQATT and SNEGSKA (reference sequence). V lost 5 bases and J lost 5; bases outside the gene matches: 14. This CDR3 spans 16 amino acids. The CDR3 spells CSAPRTSGPNVETQYF. The CDR3 coding sequence is TGCAGTGCTCCCCGGACTAGCGGACCTAACGTGGAGACCCAGTACTTC.

This clonotype was detected many times. The J gene is TRBJ1-1, the V gene TRBV24-1; no reliable D call. Per germline, CDR1 KGHDR and CDR2 SFDVKD. Trimming stripped 1 base from V and 1 base from J, with 6 bases between. CDR3 length: 14 residues. The CDR3 DNA reads TGTGCCACCAGTGATTTATCGGAGAACACTGAAGCTTTCTTT. As protein: CATSDLSENTEAFF.

The chain joins TRBV20-1 to TRBJ1-5, with 11 positions matching TRBD1. CDR1 and CDR2 from the germline V gene are DFQATT and SNEGSKA (reference sequence). V shed 3 bases and J 2 bases; nucleotides not matched to a gene: 6. The CDR3 has 16 amino acids. CDR3 coding DNA: TGCAGTGCTAGCTGGACAGGGGGCGGTGGCAATCAGCCCCAGCATTTT. Encoded protein: CSASWTGGGGNQPQHF.

This clonotype was observed a single time. Just one base apart from a much larger clone, this may be a read error. CDR3 region: CAGSLDINRGQFF. The CDR3 DNA follows: TGTGCCGGCAGCTTAGATATTAATCGCGGGCAGTTCTTC. The chain joins TRBV11-2 to TRBJ2-1; D not certain. CDR1 SGHAT and CDR2 FQNNGV come from the germline V gene. The CDR3 totals 13 residues.

This clonotype was picked up many times. The CDR3, as DNA: TGTGCCAGCACCTTGGACAGGGGGCTTTATGGCTACACCTTC. Translated, it gives CASTLDRGLYGYTF. The genes are TRBV7-2 and TRBJ1-2; 11 nucleotides line up with TRBD1. The CDR3 extends over 14 amino acids. The germline gives CDR1 SGHTA, CDR2 FQGNSA. The ends lost 7 bases at V and 5 bases at J; junction bases unmatched: 6.

This clonotype was counted between two and nine times. The CDR3 reads CASSFKGLAGVAGELFF. CDR3 in DNA: TGTGCCAGCAGTTTTAAGGGACTAGCGGGAGTGGCCGGGGAGCTGTTTTTT. The rearrangement joins TRBV12-3 or TRBV12-4 to TRBJ2-2, with TRBD2 matching 14 bases. The CDR3 covers 17 residues. Trimming took 3 bases from V and 6 from J; bases not matched to a gene: 6.

V is TRBV3-1 and J is TRBJ2-5; D might be TRBD1 or TRBD2, each matching 5 bases. CDR1 and CDR2 from the germline V gene are LGHDT and YNNKEL (reference sequence). V was shortened by 3 bases and J by 5 bases, with 13 bases between the two germline ends. The CDR3 sequence is 14 residues long. The CDR3, as DNA: TGTGCCAGCAGCCATGGGGGAGTGGGGGAGACCCAGTACTTC. Translated, it gives CASSHGGVGETQYF.